A single sample is the source of the 17 T cell receptor beta chains below, sequenced in a study of blood T cell repertoires in COVID-19. TCRdb's copy holds only in-frame clones and misses some; the assay was immunoSEQ multiplex PCR. The sample yields 200,000 to 300,000 clones, 80% to 85% seen once. Sequencing was carried out using peripheral blood. The receptors derive from a man aged 55 to 70 with acute or convalescent COVID-19.

This clone was recorded once. This chain connects TRBV19 to TRBJ2-2; possibly TRBD2 for D (5 bases). CDR1 LNHDA and CDR2 SQIVND come from the germline V gene (reference sequence). The CDR3 consists of 15 residues. V was clipped by 5 bases and J by 6 bases, with 16 bases between them. The CDR3 here is CASSGVGVVPGELFF. DNA of the CDR3: TGTGCCAGTAGTGGAGTGGGAGTAGTCCCCGGGGAGCTGTTTTTT.

The V gene is TRBV12-3 or TRBV12-4, the J gene TRBJ2-2; the D gene is possibly TRBD1 (5 bases). Trimming stripped 3 bases from V and 7 bases from J, with 9 bases between. CDR3 length: 13 residues. CDR3 sequence: CASSLTEGGELFF. The CDR3 region has the DNA TGTGCCAGCAGTTTGACAGAAGGCGGGGAGCTGTTTTTT.

J is TRBJ2-7 and V is TRBV19; D may be TRBD1 (6 bases). Trimming took off 5 bases at V and 3 bases at J, with 20 bases between the two ends. The CDR3 is 16 residues long. Germline CDR1 LNHDA, CDR2 SQIVND (reference sequence). For the CDR3, the DNA is TGTGCCAGTAGTTCGAAGCCGGGACAAGGTTACTACGAGCAGTACTTC. Its protein is CASSSKPGQGYYEQYF.

The genes are TRBV19 and TRBJ2-1, with D maybe TRBD1 (6 bases). V lost 4 bases and J 2 bases, leaving 15 bases between the germline ends. Germline V gene data show CDR1 as LNHDA and CDR2 as SQIVND (reference sequence). The CDR3 totals 16 residues. The CDR3 is CASSTQTGTTYNEQFF. The CDR3 DNA reads as TGTGCCAGTAGTACCCAGACAGGTACCACCTACAATGAGCAGTTCTTC.

This clone occurred a few times. J is TRBJ2-2 and V is TRBV7-2; D unclear. The CDR3 consists of 16 residues. Germline V gene data show CDR1 as SGHTA and CDR2 as FQGNSA. V was cut by 2 bases and J by 4 bases, with 14 bases left in between. The DNA of the CDR3 is TGTGCCAGCAGCTTATTTAGCATCGCAAGCACCGGGGAGCTGTTTTTT. Protein product: CASSLFSIASTGELFF.

This sequence joins TRBV10-3 and TRBJ2-3, with 9 positions matching TRBD1. Germline CDR1 is ENHRY and CDR2 is SYGVKD. Trimming removed 0 bases from V and 0 bases from J; junction bases left unmatched: 4. The CDR3 is 17 amino acids. The CDR3 DNA reads as TGTGCCATCAGTGAGTCGACTGGGACAGGGAGCACAGATACGCAGTATTTT. Translation gives CAISESTGTGSTDTQYF.

The chain links TRBV29-1 to TRBJ1-1, with D perhaps TRBD1 (6 bases). With 7 bases removed from V and 1 base from J, the gap between germline ends came to 10 bases. Germline CDR1 reads SQVTM; CDR2 reads ANQGSEA. The CDR3 contains 12 residues. The DNA of the CDR3 is TGCAGCGCTCGGGACAAGAACACTGAAGCTTTCTTT. Translating gives CSARDKNTEAFF.

This chain's CDR3 is CASSLLDAEAFF. CDR3 in DNA: TGTGCCAGCAGCTTACTAGACGCTGAAGCTTTCTTT. V usage is TRBV5-8 and J usage is TRBJ1-1; D is uncertain. CDR1 and CDR2 from the germline V gene are SGHTS and YDEGEE. V lost 2 bases, J lost 6 bases, and 8 bases lay in between. The CDR3 length is 12 residues. Variable domain in full (rest from reference TRBV5-8 and TRBJ1-1): EAGVTQSPTHLIKTRGQQATLRCSPISGHTSVYWYQQALGLGLQFLLWYDEGEERNRGNFPPRFSGRQFPNYSSELNVNALELEDSALYLCASSLLDAEAFFGQGTRLTVV.

This clone was observed a few times. V is TRBV10-3 and J is TRBJ1-3, with D perhaps matching TRBD1 (5 bases). Trimming removed 3 bases from V and 2 bases from J, with 14 bases in between. Germline assignment: CDR1 ENHRY and CDR2 SYGVKD. This CDR3 has 16 amino acids. CDR3 nucleotides: TGTGCCATCAGTGAACCAAAGGCAGGGACTGGAAACACCATATATTTT. It is translated as CAISEPKAGTGNTIYF.

The chain combines TRBV5-4 with TRBJ2-5, with a weak D call TRBD1 (6 bases). There are 15 residues in the CDR3. The V end was cut by 4 bases, the J end by 10 bases, with 23 bases between. From germline, CDR1 is SGHNT and CDR2 YYREEE (reference sequence). CDR3 in amino acids: CASSGRGQGTFLQYF. The CDR3 nucleotides are TGTGCCAGCAGCGGACGCGGGCAGGGGACGTTTCTCCAGTACTTC.

There are a few counts of this clone. The chain uses TRBV7-8 and TRBJ1-2, with D possibly being TRBD1 (6 bases). V was cut by 4 bases and J by 1 base, with 13 bases left in between. The CDR3 runs 15 residues. Germline CDR1 SGHVS, CDR2 FQNEAQ. In DNA, the CDR3 is TGTGCCAGCAGCTCTAACAGGGCGCTTAACTATGGCTACACCTTC. It encodes CASSSNRALNYGYTF.

This clone came up once. The J gene is TRBJ2-2, the V gene TRBV6-5; D not certain. This CDR3 has 14 amino acids. Germline values: CDR1 MNHEY, CDR2 SVGAGI. V was trimmed by 5 bases and J by 1 base, leaving 8 bases between them. The CDR3 region has the DNA TGTGCCAGCAGTCCTTTTCTGAACACCGGGGAGCTGTTTTTT. It is translated as CASSPFLNTGELFF.

The rearrangement links TRBV7-2 to TRBJ2-1; TRBD2 agrees at 7 bases. The CDR3 extends over 16 amino acids. The junction had 6 bases not matched to a gene; V was cut back by 4 bases and J by 0 bases. Germline V gene sequence: CDR1 SGHTA, CDR2 FQGNSA. The CDR3 region has the DNA TGTGCCAGCAGCTATGCACTAGCGACCTCCTACAATGAGCAGTTCTTC. Amino acids: CASSYALATSYNEQFF. Complete variable domain (other parts from reference TRBV7-2 and TRBJ2-1): GAGVSQSPSNKVTEKGKDVELRCDPISGHTALYWYRQSLGQGLEFLIYFQGNSAPDKSGLPSDRFSAERTGGSVSTLTIQRTQQEDSAVYLCASSYALATSYNEQFFGPGTRLTVL.

This clone was counted a few times. The CDR3 reads CASSAGTSGTYTQYF. CDR3 DNA sequence: TGTGCCAGCAGTGCCGGGACTAGCGGGACATATACGCAGTATTTT. The chain combines TRBV9 with TRBJ2-3; 13 bases are a match to TRBD2. Germline CDR1 is SGDLS and CDR2 is YYNGEE. V lost 5 bases to trimming and J lost 7 bases; unmatched junction nucleotides: 7. This CDR3 has 15 residues.

This clone was found a few times. This sequence joins TRBV7-2 and TRBJ2-3, with D unclear. CDR1 is SGHTA and CDR2 is FQGNSA in the germline V gene. The CDR3 has 11 amino acids. Trimming took 4 bases from V and 5 from J, leaving 4 bases between them. The CDR3 sequence is CASSSRDTQYF. The CDR3 bases are TGTGCCAGCAGCTCCCGAGATACGCAGTATTTT.

The chain recombines TRBV6-5 with TRBJ2-3, with a possible D match to TRBD2 (6 bases). From germline, CDR1 is MNHEY and CDR2 SVGAGI. V was pared by 2 bases and J by 0 bases, with 12 bases between. CDR3 length equals 16 residues. The CDR3 region has the DNA TGTGCCAGCAGTTACGGGTTAGCGGTTAGCACAGATACGCAGTATTTT. Residues: CASSYGLAVSTDTQYF.

This clone was detected only a few times. The chain is built from TRBV5-4 and TRBJ2-7; 7 bases line up with TRBD1. This CDR3 has 14 residues. The V segment lost 1 base and the J segment 4 bases; nucleotides outside the gene matches: 5. CDR1 and CDR2 (germline): SGHNT, YYREEE (reference sequence). The CDR3 DNA reads TGTGCCAGCAGCTTGCCGGGACAGCTATACGAGCAGTACTTC. This encodes CASSLPGQLYEQYF.